A single sample gave rise to the 7 T cell receptor beta chains below, sequenced in a study of OX40 agonist ivuxolimab in advanced cancers. Only in-frame clones appear in the TCRdb table, and some are missing; sequencing was by immunoSEQ multiplex PCR. Of 80,000 or so clones in the sample, roughly 85% were seen once. The sequencing here drew on CD4+ or CD8+ T cells sorted from blood, taken in a trial of the OX40 agonist ivuxolimab. These receptor sequences come from an adult with an advanced solid tumor such as melanoma, head and neck, liver or kidney cancer.

This clone turned up a few times. The CDR3 sequence: CASSDRAGSYGYTF. The CDR3 bases are TGTGCCAGCAGCGACAGGGCCGGGAGCTATGGCTACACCTTC. The chain combines TRBV6-6 with TRBJ1-2, with 7 bases aligning to TRBD1. The V gene's germline CDR1 is MNHNY and CDR2 SVGAGI (reference sequence). The CDR3 extends over 14 amino acids. V lost 6 bases to trimming and J lost 4 bases; unmatched junction nucleotides: 8.

The rearrangement links TRBV10-1 to TRBJ1-5; perhaps TRBD1 as D (5 bases). In germline, CDR1 is WNHNN, CDR2 SYGVQD (reference sequence). CDR3 length equals 16 residues. V was cut by 0 bases and J by 2 bases, with 11 bases left in between. The chain's CDR3 is CASSESGVGGNQPQHF. In DNA, the CDR3 is TGCGCCAGCAGTGAGTCGGGGGTGGGCGGCAATCAGCCCCAGCATTTT.

The chain joins TRBV27 to TRBJ1-1; TRBD1 matches at 7 bases. V gave up 5 bases and J gave up 5 bases; unmatched junction bases: 11. The germline V gene has CDR1 MNHEY and CDR2 SMNVEV (reference sequence). The CDR3 contains 15 residues. CDR3 in DNA: TGTGCCAGCAGTACAAACAGGGGACGGGGAACTGAAGCTTTCTTT. This gives the protein CASSTNRGRGTEAFF.

J is TRBJ2-7 and V is TRBV11-2, with TRBD2 matching over 14 bases. The V gene end was trimmed by 1 base and the J gene end by 6 bases; junction bases not matched to a gene: 11. In germline, CDR1 is SGHAT, CDR2 FQNNGV. The CDR3 consists of 18 residues. The DNA of the CDR3 is TGTGCCAGCAGCTTAGGACTAGCGGGGGGGCCGGGAATTTTCGAGCAGTACTTC. Translation gives CASSLGLAGGPGIFEQYF.

This rearrangement joins TRBV7-9 to TRBJ1-2, with unresolved D. Germline assignment: CDR1 SEHNR and CDR2 FQNEAQ (reference sequence). V lost 5 bases and J lost 5, with 18 bases in between. The CDR3 has 15 residues. The CDR3 coding sequence is TGTGCCAGCAGCCCCGCAACGACCAACCCGTATGGCTACACCTTC. It encodes CASSPATTNPYGYTF.

This chain joins TRBV11-1 and TRBJ1-2; D gene ambiguous. The CDR3 loop spans 13 amino acids. V lost 2 bases and J 7 bases, leaving 11 bases between the germline ends. Germline CDR1 is SGHAT and CDR2 is FQDESV (reference sequence). The CDR3 is CASSLPEIGGYTF. CDR3 bases: TGTGCCAGCAGCTTACCTGAAATTGGTGGCTACACCTTC.

This rearrangement joins TRBV7-7 to TRBJ2-4; D not certain. This CDR3 comprises 14 residues. Germline V lookup: CDR1 SSHAT, CDR2 FNYEAQ (reference sequence). Trimming took off 3 bases at V and 5 bases at J, with 11 bases between the two ends. CDR3 DNA sequence: TGTGCCAGCAGCTTTAGCAAGGCGGAAAACATTCAGTACTTC. Protein product: CASSFSKAENIQYF.